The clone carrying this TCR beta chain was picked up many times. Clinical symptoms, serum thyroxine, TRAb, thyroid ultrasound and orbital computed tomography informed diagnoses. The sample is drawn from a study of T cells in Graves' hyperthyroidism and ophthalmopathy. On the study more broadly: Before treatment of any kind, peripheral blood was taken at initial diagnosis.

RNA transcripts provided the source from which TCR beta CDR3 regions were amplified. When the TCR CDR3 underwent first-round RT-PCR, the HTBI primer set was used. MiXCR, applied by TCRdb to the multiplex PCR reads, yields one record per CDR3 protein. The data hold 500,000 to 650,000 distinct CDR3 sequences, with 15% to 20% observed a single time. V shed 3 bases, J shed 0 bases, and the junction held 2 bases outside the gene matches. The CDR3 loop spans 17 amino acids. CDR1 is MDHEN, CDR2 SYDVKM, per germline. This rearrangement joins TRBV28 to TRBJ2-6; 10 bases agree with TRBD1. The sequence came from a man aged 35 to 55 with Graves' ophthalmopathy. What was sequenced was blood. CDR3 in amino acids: CASSFRTGGSGANVLTF. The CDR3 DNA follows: TGTGCCAGCAGTTTTCGGACAGGGGGCTCTGGGGCCAACGTCCTGACTTTC.